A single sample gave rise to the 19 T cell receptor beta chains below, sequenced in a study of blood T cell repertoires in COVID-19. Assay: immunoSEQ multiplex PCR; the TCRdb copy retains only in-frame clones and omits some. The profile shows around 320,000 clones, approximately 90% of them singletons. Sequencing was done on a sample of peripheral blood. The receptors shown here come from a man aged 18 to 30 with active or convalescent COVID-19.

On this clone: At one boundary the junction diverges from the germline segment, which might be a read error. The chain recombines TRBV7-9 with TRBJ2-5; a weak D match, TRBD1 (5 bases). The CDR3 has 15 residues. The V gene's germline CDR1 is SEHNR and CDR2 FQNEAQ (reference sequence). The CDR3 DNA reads TGTGCCACCAGCCGAAGGGGCAGTAAAGAAGAGACCCAGTACTTC. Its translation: CATSRRGSKEETQYF.

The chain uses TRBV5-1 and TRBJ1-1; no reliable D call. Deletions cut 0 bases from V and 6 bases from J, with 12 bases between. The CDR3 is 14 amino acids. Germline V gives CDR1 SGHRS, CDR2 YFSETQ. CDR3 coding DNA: TGCGCCAGCAGCTTGGTCCGGGTCGGCGCTGAAGCTTTCTTT. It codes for CASSLVRVGAEAFF.

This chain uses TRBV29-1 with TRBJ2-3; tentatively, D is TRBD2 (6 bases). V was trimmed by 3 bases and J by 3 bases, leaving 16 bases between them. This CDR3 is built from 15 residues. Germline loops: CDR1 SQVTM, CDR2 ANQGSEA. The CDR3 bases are TGCAGCGTTGAGGGGGGTGGTCACATTACAGATACGCAGTATTTT. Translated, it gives CSVEGGGHITDTQYF.

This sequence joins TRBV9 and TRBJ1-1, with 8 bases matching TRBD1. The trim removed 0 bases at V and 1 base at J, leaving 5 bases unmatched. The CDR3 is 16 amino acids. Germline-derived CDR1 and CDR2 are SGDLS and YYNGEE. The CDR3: CASSVGGTGPNTEAFF. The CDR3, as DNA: TGTGCCAGCAGCGTAGGGGGGACAGGACCGAACACTGAAGCTTTCTTT. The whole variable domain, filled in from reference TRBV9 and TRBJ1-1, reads DSGVTQTPKHLITATGQRVTLRCSPRSGDLSVYWYQQSLDQGLQFLIQYYNGEERAKGNILERFSAQQFPDLHSELNLSSLELGDSALYFCASSVGGTGPNTEAFFGQGTRLTVV.

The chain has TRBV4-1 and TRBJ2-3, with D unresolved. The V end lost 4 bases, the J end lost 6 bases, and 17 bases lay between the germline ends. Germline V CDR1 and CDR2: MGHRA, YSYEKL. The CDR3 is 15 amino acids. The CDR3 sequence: CASSRGPTTTDTQYF. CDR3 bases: TGCGCCAGCAGCCGAGGCCCTACAACGACGGATACGCAGTATTTT.

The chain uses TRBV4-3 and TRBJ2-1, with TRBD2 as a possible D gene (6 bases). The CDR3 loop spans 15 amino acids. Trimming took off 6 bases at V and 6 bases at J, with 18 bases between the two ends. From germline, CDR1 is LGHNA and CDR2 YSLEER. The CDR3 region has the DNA TGCGCCAGCAGTCTCGGGGGTTACGTCGCCAATGAGCAGTTCTTC. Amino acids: CASSLGGYVANEQFF.

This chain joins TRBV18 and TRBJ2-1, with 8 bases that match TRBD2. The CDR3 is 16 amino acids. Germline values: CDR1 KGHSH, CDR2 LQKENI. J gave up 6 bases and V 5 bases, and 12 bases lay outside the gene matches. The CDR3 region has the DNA TGTGCCAGCTCAATCACCGGGACTAGGCCCCTCAATGAGCAGTTCTTC. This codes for CASSITGTRPLNEQFF.

The chain's CDR3 is CASAVGVHGYTF. In nucleotides, the CDR3 is TGTGCCAGCGCGGTGGGTGTACATGGCTACACCTTC. V gene TRBV2 combines with J gene TRBJ1-2, with no clear D. Germline V CDR1 and CDR2: SNHLY, FYNNEI. The CDR3 has 12 residues. V lost 8 bases and J 6 bases, leaving 13 bases between the germline ends.

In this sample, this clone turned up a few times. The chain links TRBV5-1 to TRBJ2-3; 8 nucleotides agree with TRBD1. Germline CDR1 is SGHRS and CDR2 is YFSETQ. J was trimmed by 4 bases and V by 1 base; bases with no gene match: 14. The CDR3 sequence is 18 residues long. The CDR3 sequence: CASSLLSQGALRADTQYF. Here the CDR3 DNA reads TGCGCCAGCAGCTTGCTCTCCCAGGGGGCGCTCCGGGCAGATACGCAGTATTTT.

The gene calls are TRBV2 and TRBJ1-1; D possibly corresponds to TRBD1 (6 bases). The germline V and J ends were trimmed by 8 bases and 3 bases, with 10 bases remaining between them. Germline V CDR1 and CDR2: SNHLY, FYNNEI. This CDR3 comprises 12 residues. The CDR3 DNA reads TGTGCCAGCTTAGGACAGTACACTGAAGCTTTCTTT. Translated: CASLGQYTEAFF.

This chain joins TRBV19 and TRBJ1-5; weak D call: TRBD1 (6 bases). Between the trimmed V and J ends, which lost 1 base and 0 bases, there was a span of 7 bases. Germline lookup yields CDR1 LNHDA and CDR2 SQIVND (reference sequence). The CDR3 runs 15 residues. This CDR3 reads CASSIGTDSNQPQHF. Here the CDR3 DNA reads TGTGCCAGTAGTATAGGGACAGATAGCAATCAGCCCCAGCATTTT.

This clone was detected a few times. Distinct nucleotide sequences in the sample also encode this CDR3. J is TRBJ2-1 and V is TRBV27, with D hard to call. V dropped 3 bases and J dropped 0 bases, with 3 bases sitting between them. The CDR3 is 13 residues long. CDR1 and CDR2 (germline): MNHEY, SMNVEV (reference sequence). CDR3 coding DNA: TGTGCCAGCAGTTTTAGCTCCTACAATGAGCAGTTCTTC. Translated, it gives CASSFSSYNEQFF.

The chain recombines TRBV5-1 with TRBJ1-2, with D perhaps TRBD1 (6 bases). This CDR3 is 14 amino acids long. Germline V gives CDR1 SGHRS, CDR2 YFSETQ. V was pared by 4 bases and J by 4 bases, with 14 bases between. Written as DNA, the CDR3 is TGCGCCAGCAGCCCGTCGACAGGCGTCTATGGCTACACCTTC. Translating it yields CASSPSTGVYGYTF.

This CDR3 reads CATSRDRLAGNTGELFF. In DNA form, the CDR3 reads TGTGCCACCAGCAGAGATCGGTTGGCAGGGAACACCGGGGAGCTGTTTTTT. The chain links TRBV15 to TRBJ2-2; the D is unclear. The V and J ends lost 0 bases and 1 base respectively, with 12 bases between them. Germline CDR1 and CDR2: LNHNV and YYDKDF (reference sequence). The CDR3 has 17 residues.

The CDR3 DNA reads TGTGCCAGCAGCTTAGTGGGCCTGTCGGGGACTGAGGCTTGGAATACGCAGTATTTT. Amino acid sequence: CASSLVGLSGTEAWNTQYF. J is TRBJ2-3 and V is TRBV11-3; maybe TRBD2 (6 bases). In germline, CDR1 is SGHNT, CDR2 YENEEA. The CDR3 runs 19 residues. Trimming left V 1 base short and J 7 bases short, with 27 bases between.

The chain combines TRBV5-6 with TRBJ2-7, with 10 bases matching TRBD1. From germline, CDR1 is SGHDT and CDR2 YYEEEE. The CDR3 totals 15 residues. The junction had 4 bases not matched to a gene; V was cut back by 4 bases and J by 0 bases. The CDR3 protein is CASSARDRGSYEQYF. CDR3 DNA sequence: TGTGCCAGCAGCGCCCGGGACAGGGGCTCCTACGAGCAGTACTTC.

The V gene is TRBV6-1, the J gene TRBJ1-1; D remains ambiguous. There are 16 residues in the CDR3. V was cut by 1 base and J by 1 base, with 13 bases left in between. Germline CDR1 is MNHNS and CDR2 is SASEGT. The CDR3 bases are TGTGCCAGCAGTGAAGACTATGGACTGACGAACACTGAAGCTTTCTTT. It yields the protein CASSEDYGLTNTEAFF.

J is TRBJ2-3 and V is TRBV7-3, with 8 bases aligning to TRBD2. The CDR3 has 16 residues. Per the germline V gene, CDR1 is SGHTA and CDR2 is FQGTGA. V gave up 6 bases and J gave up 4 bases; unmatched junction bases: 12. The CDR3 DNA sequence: TGTGCCAGCAGTCTCAGGGTAGCGGGAAGTGCAGATACGCAGTATTTT. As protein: CASSLRVAGSADTQYF.

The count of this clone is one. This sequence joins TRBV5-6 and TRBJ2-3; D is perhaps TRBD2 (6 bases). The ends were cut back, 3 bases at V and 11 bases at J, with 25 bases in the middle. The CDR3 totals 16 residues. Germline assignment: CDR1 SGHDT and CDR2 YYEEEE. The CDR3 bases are TGTGCCAGCAGCTCGGAGCGGGTGGCCCGCGTGGGGGGGCAGTATTTT. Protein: CASSSERVARVGGQYF.